The clone carrying this T cell receptor beta chain was counted between two and nine times. MiXCR, applied by TCRdb to the PCR reads, yields one record per CDR3 protein. The table lists 460,000 or so distinct CDR3 sequences, around 23% of them singletons, with about 0.75% in the top ten. This entry is derived from a study of molecular identifiers for immune sequencing clone quantification. This sequence originates from a human donor in good health. Some libraries in this study had Jurkat cell RNA spiked in. The sequencing sample was made of naive CD8+ T cells from blood, with Jurkat cell RNA spiked in. Described subset: FACS-sorted CD8+CD4-CCR7+CD45RA+ naive T cells.

Here the CDR3 DNA reads TGTGCCAGCAGTTTGCATACAGGGAGGTACACTGAAGCTTTCTTT. Translated, it gives CASSLHTGRYTEAFF. The chain recombines TRBV27 with TRBJ1-1, with D possibly TRBD1 on 6 matching bases. The CDR3 runs to 15 residues. V lost 3 bases and J lost 3, with 14 bases in between. Germline lookup yields CDR1 MNHEY and CDR2 SMNVEV (reference sequence).